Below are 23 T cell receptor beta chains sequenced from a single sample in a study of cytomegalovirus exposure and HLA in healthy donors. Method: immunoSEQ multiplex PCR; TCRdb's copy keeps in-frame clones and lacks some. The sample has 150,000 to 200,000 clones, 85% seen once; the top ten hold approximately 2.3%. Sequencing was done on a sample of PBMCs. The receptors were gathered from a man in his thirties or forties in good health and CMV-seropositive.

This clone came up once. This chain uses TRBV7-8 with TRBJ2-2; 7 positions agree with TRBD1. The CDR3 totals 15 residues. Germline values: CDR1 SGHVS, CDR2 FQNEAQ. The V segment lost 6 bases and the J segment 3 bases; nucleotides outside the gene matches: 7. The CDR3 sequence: CASSPRQGDTGELFF. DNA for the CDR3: TGTGCCAGCAGTCCTCGACAGGGAGACACCGGGGAGCTGTTTTTT.

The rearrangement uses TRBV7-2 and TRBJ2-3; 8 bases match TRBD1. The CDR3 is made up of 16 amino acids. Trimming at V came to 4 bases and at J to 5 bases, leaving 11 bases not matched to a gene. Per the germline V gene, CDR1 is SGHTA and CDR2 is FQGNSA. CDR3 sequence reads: CASSSPGTGLRDTQYF. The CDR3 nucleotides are TGTGCCAGCAGCTCGCCCGGGACAGGTCTGCGAGATACGCAGTATTTT.

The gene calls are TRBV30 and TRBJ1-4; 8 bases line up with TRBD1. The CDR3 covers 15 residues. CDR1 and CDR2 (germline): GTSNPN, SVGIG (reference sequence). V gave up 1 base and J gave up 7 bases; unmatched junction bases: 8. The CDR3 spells CAWSALGQGVEKLFF. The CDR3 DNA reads TGTGCCTGGAGTGCGCTCGGACAGGGCGTTGAAAAACTGTTTTTT.

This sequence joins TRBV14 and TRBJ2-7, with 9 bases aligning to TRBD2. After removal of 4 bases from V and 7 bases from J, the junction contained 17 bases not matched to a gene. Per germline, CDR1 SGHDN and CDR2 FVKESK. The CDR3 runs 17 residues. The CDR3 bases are TGTGCCAGCAGCCTAAGATTAGCGGGGGCGACCCCGGGGGAGCAGTACTTC. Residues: CASSLRLAGATPGEQYF. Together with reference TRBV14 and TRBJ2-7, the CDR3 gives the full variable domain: EAGVTQFPSHSVIEKGQTVTLRCDPISGHDNLYWYRRVMGKEIKFLLHFVKESKQDESGMPNNRFLAERTGGTYSTLKVQPAELEDSGVYFCASSLRLAGATPGEQYFGPGTRLTVT.

CDR3: CASSLDGYNEQFF. The CDR3 DNA sequence: TGTGCCAGCAGCTTAGACGGCTACAATGAGCAGTTCTTC. V gene TRBV7-9 combines with J gene TRBJ2-1; D is unresolved. CDR1 SEHNR and CDR2 FQNEAQ come from the germline V gene (reference sequence). The V end lost 1 base, the J end lost 3 bases, and 4 bases lay between the germline ends. CDR3 length equals 13 residues.

As DNA, the CDR3 is TGTGCCAGCAGCTTAGATCACCAGGGGGCCTACGAGCAGTACTTC. Translated, it gives CASSLDHQGAYEQYF. The chain has TRBV11-2 and TRBJ2-7; TRBD1 matches at 7 bases. The CDR3 spans 15 residues. V dropped 0 bases and J dropped 2; count of bases not matched to a gene: 4. Germline V CDR1 and CDR2: SGHAT, FQNNGV.

Here the CDR3 DNA reads TGCAGCGTTGATTCAGGGGACTATGGCTACACCTTC. It is translated as CSVDSGDYGYTF. This chain links TRBV29-1 with TRBJ1-2, with D possibly being TRBD1 (6 bases). CDR3 length equals 12 residues. The ends were cut back, 3 bases at V and 3 bases at J, with 8 bases in the middle. CDR1 is SQVTM and CDR2 is ANQGSEA in the germline V gene.

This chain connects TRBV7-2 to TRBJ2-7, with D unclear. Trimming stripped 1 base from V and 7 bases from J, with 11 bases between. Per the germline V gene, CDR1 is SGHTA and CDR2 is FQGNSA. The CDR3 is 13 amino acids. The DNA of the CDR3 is TGTGCCAGCAGCTTAGGTCCCCGAGAGGAGCAGTACTTC. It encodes CASSLGPREEQYF.

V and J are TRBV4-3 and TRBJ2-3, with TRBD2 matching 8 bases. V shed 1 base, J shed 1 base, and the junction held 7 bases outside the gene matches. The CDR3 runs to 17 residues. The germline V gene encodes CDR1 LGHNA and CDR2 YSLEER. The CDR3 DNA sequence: TGCGCCAGCAGCCAAGCCTCGAGAGCGGGGGGCACAGATACGCAGTATTTT. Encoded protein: CASSQASRAGGTDTQYF.

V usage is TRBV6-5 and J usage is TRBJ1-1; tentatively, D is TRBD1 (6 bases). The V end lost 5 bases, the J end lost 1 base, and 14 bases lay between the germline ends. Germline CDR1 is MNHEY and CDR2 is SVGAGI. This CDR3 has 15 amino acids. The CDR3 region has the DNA TGTGCCAGCAGTAAAGGGGGGGATTGGAACACTGAAGCTTTCTTT. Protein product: CASSKGGDWNTEAFF.

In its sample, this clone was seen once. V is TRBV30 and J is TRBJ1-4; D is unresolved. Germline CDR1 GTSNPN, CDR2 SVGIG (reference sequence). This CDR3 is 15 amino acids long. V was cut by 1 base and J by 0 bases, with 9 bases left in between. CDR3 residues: CAWSGEVATNEKLFF. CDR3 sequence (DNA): TGTGCCTGGAGTGGGGAGGTTGCAACTAATGAAAAACTGTTTTTT.

CDR3 loop: CASRGTGLADTQYF. DNA for the CDR3: TGTGCCAGCAGAGGGACAGGGTTGGCAGATACGCAGTATTTT. The J gene is TRBJ2-3, the V gene TRBV6-6; 9 bases align to TRBD1. The CDR3 extends over 14 amino acids. Germline CDR1 reads MNHNY; CDR2 reads SVGAGI (reference sequence). V shed 6 bases and J 4 bases; nucleotides not matched to a gene: 5.

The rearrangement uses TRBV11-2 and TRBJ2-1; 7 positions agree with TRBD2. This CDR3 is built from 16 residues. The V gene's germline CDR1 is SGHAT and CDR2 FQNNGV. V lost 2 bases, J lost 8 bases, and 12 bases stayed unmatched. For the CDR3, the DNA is TGTGCCAGCAGCTTACTAGCTGCGGGGGTATTGGATGAGCAGTTCTTC. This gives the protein CASSLLAAGVLDEQFF.

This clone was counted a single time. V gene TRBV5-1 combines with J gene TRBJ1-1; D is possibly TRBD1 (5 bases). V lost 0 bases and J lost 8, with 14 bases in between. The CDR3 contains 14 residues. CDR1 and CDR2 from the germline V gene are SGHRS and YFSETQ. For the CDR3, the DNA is TGCGCCAGCAGCTTGGTGGGGCAACAGGAGGAAGCTTTCTTT. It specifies CASSLVGQQEEAFF. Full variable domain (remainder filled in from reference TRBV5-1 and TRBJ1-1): KAGVTQTPRYLIKTRGQQVTLSCSPISGHRSVSWYQQTPGQGLQFLFEYFSETQRNKGNFPGRFSGRQFSNSRSEMNVSTLELGDSALYLCASSLVGQQEEAFFGQGTRLTVV.

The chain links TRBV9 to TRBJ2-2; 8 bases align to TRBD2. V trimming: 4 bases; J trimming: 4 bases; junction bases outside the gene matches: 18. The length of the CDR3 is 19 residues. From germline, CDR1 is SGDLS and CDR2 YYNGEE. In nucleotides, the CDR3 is TGTGCCAGCAGCATAAGAGAGGGTACCGGGGGGGCGATCACCGGGGAGCTGTTTTTT. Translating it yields CASSIREGTGGAITGELFF.

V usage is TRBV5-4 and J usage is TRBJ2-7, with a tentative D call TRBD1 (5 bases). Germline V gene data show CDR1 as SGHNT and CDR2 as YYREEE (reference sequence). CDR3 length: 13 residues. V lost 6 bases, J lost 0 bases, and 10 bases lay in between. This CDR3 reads CASMAQDSYEQYF. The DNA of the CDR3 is TGTGCCAGCATGGCACAGGACTCCTACGAGCAGTACTTC.

The CDR3 DNA reads as TGTGCCAGCAACCTACCGACCGGGGGGGACCAAGAGACCCAGTACTTC. Translated, it gives CASNLPTGGDQETQYF. The rearrangement joins TRBV6-6 to TRBJ2-5; 8 bases align to TRBD2. V lost 7 bases to trimming and J lost 0 bases; unmatched junction nucleotides: 10. The germline CDR1 and CDR2 sequences are MNHNY and SVGAGI (reference sequence). The CDR3 runs to 16 residues.

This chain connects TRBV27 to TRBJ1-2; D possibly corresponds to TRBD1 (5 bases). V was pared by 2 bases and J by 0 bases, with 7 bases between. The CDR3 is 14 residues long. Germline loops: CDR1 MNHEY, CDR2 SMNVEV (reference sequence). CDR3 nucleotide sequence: TGTGCCAGCAGTTTACGACAGACTAACTATGGCTACACCTTC. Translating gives CASSLRQTNYGYTF.

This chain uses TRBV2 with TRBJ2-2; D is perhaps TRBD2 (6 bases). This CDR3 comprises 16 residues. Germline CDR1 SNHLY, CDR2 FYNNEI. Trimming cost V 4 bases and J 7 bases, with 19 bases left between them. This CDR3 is CASSGQYGGWNGELFF. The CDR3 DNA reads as TGTGCCAGCAGTGGACAGTACGGAGGGTGGAACGGGGAGCTGTTTTTT.

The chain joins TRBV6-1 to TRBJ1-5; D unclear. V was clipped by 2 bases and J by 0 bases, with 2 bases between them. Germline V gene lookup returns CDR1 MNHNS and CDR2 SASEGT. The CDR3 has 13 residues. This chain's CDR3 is CASSEHSNQPQHF. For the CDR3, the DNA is TGTGCCAGCAGTGAACATAGCAATCAGCCCCAGCATTTT.

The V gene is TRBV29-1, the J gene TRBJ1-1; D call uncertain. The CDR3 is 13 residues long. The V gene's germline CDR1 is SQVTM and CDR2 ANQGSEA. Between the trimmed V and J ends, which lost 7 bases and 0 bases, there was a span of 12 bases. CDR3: CSAAGIMNTEAFF. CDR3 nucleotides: TGCAGCGCTGCAGGAATCATGAACACTGAAGCTTTCTTT.

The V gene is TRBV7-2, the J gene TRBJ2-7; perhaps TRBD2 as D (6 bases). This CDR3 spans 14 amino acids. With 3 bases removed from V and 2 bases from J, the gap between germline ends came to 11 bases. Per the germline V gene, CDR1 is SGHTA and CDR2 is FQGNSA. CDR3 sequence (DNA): TGTGCCAGCAGCTTGCGGGAAGCCACCTACGAGCAGTACTTC. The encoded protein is CASSLREATYEQYF.

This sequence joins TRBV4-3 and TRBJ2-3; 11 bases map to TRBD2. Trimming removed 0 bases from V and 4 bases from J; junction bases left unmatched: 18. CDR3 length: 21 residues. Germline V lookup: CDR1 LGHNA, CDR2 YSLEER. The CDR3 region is CASSQDKMGFSGGEEADTQYF. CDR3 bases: TGCGCCAGCAGCCAAGATAAGATGGGATTTAGCGGGGGGGAAGAAGCAGATACGCAGTATTTT.